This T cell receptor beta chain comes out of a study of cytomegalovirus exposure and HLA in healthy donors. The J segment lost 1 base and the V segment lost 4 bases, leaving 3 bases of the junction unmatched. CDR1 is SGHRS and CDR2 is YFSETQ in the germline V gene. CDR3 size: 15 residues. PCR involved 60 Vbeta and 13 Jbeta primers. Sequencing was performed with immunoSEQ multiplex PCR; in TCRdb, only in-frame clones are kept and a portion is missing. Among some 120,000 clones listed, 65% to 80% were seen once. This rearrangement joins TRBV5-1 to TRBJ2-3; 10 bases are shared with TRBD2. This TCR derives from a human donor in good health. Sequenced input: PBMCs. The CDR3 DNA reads TGCGCCAGCAGCAGCCTAGCGGGGGGCACAGATACGCAGTATTTT. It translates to CASSSLAGGTDTQYF.